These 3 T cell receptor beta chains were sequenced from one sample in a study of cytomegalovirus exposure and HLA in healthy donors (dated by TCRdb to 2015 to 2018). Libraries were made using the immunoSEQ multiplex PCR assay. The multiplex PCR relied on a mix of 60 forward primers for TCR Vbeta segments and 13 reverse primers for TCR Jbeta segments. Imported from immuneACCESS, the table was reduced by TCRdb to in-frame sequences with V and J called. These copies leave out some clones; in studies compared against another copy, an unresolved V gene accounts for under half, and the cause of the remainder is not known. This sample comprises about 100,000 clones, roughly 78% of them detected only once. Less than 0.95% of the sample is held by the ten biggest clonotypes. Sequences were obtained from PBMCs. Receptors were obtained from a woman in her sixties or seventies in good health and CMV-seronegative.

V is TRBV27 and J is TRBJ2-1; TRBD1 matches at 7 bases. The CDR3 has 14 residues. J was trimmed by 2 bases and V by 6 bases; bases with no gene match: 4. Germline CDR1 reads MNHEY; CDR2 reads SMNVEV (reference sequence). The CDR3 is CASRPGTAYNEQFF. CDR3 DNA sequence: TGTGCCAGCAGGCCGGGGACAGCCTACAATGAGCAGTTCTTC.

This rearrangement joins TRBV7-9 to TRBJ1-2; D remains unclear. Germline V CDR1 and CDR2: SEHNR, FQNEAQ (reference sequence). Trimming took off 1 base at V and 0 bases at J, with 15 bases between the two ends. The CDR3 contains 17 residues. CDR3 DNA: TGTGCCAGCAGCTTAGGGCTTGCGAGGGTCGCTAACTATGGCTACACCTTC. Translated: CASSLGLARVANYGYTF.

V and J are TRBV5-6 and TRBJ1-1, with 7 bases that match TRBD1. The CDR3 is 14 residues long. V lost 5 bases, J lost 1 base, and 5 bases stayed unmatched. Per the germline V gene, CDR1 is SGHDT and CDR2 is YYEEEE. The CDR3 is CASSLRTGNTEAFF. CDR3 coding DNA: TGTGCCAGCAGTCTGAGGACAGGGAACACTGAAGCTTTCTTT.